This T cell receptor beta chain was sequenced during a study of blood T cell repertoires in COVID-19. Generated by immunoSEQ multiplex PCR, the TCRdb table keeps only in-frame clones and is missing some. Of approximately 300,000 clones detected, about nine tenths appear once; the ten largest clones hold 2.6%. The CDR3 covers 14 residues. The trim removed 1 base at V and 5 bases at J, leaving 4 bases unmatched. Germline V lookup: CDR1 SEHNR, CDR2 FQNEAQ (reference sequence). Participant ages covered roughly 18 to 90 years across 24 US areas. Clinical history reported by participants formed the basis on which cohorts were assigned. The study counted Cohort 3 donors as recovered given two negative PCRs, clearance, or symptom resolution.

This chain connects TRBV7-9 to TRBJ1-1, with 7 bases matching TRBD1. The receptor was isolated from a man in his fifties or sixties who had recovered from COVID-19. Sequencing was performed on PBMCs or T cells enriched from blood (not recorded which). The CDR3 loop reads CASSLDVRGTEAFF. The CDR3 nucleotides read TGTGCCAGCAGCTTAGACGTCAGGGGGACTGAAGCTTTCTTT.